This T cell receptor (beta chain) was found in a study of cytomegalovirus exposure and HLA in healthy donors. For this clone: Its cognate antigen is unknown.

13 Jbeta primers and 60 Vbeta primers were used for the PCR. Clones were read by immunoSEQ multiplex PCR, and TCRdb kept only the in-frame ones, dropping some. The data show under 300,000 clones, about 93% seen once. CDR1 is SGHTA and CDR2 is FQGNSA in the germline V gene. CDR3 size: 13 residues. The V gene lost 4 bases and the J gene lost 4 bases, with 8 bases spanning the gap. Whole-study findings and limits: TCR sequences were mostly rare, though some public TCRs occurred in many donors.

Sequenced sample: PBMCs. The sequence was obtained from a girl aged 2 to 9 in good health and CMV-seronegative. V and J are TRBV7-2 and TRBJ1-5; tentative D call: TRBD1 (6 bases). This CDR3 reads CASSSRGNQPQHF. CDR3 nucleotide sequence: TGTGCCAGCAGCTCCAGGGGTAATCAGCCCCAGCATTTT.